Each of the 3 T cell receptor beta chains below was sequenced from the same sample in a study of control samples from healthy donors and cancer patients. The assay was immunoSEQ multiplex PCR, and TCRdb's table has in-frame clones only and misses some. This table has 150,000 to 200,000 clones, 70% to 90% appearing once. Sequencing was done on a sample of blood. Receptor source: a woman aged 25 to 39 in good health.

The V call is TRBV6-5, the J call TRBJ2-5; D is undetermined. CDR3 length: 14 residues. The V end lost 2 bases, the J end lost 5 bases, and 12 bases lay between the germline ends. Germline lookup yields CDR1 MNHEY and CDR2 SVGAGI. This CDR3 is CASSYDMGRETQYF. The CDR3, as DNA: TGTGCCAGCAGTTACGATATGGGCAGGGAGACCCAGTACTTC.

The chain links TRBV19 to TRBJ2-1; perhaps TRBD2 as D (5 bases). Trimming stripped 1 base from V and 5 bases from J, with 12 bases between. Germline CDR1 is LNHDA and CDR2 is SQIVND (reference sequence). The CDR3 length is 15 residues. The CDR3 DNA reads TGTGCCAGTAGTATAGTCAGGAAGAGGGACAATGAGCAGTTCTTC. Translated, it gives CASSIVRKRDNEQFF.

The chain links TRBV6-1 to TRBJ1-5; the D gene is possibly TRBD1 (6 bases). This CDR3 comprises 17 residues. The V end lost 0 bases, the J end lost 0 bases, and 12 bases lay between the germline ends. Germline-derived CDR1 and CDR2 are MNHNS and SASEGT. The CDR3 bases are TGTGCCAGCAGTGAAGCCAGGACAGCCTATAGCAATCAGCCCCAGCATTTT. Protein product: CASSEARTAYSNQPQHF.